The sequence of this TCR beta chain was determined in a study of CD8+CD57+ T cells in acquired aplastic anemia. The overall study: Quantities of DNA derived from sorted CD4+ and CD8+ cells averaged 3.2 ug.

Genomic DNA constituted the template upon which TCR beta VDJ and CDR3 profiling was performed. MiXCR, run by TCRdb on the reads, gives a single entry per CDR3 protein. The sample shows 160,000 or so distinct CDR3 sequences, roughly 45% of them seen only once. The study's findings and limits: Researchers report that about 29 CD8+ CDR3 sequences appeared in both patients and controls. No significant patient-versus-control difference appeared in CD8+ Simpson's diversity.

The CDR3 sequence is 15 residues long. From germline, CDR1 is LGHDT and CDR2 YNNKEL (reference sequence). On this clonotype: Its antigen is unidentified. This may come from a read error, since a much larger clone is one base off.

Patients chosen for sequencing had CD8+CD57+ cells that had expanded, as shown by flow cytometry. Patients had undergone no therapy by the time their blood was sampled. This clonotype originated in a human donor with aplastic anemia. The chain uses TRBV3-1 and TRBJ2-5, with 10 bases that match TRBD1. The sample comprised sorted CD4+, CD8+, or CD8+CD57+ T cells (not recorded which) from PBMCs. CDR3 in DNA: TGTGCCAGCAGCCAACTGGGACAGGGGAAAGAGTCCCAGTACTTC. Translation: CASSQLGQGKESQYF.